The clone carrying this TCR beta chain occurred many times. What it recognizes is unknown. This sample is drawn from a study of CD8+CD57+ T cells in acquired aplastic anemia. At the level of the study: The mean DNA yield obtained from sorted CD4+ and CD8+ cells came to 3 to 4 ug. Whole-study results and caveats: About 28 sequences, all CD8+ CDR3, were shared between patients and controls.

Those patients picked for sequencing had displayed CD8+CD57+ cell expansion on flow cytometry. Every patient presented with severe acquired aplastic anemia. Patient blood was sampled before any therapy had been received. TCR beta VDJ and CDR3 were profiled, and genomic DNA was the template. MiXCR was run by TCRdb on the reads, yielding one entry per CDR3 protein. The sample records around 200,000 distinct CDR3 sequences, roughly 50% being singletons. The CDR3 is 14 amino acids. With 5 bases clipped from V and 1 base from J, the junction kept 2 bases outside the gene matches. CDR1 is DFQATT, CDR2 SNEGSKA, per germline (reference sequence).

This rearrangement joins TRBV20-1 to TRBJ1-5; 10 positions agree with TRBD1. The source material was sorted CD4+, CD8+, or CD8+CD57+ T cells (not recorded which) from PBMCs. This receptor was taken from a human donor with aplastic anemia. CDR3: CSARQGASNQPQHF. CDR3 nucleotides: TGCAGTGCTCGACAGGGGGCGAGCAATCAGCCCCAGCATTTT.